This TCR beta chain is from a study of blood T cell repertoires in COVID-19. The table lists this clone with a count of one. Produced via immunoSEQ multiplex PCR; TCRdb's table is partial and in-frame only. The sample lists 200,000 or so clones, roughly 90% seen once, with about 6.6% in the top ten. Trimming pared 6 bases from V and 7 bases from J, leaving 19 bases between. Germline loops: CDR1 MNHEY, CDR2 SVGAGI. The CDR3 runs to 15 residues. The receptor's source is a woman aged 40 to 50 who had recovered from COVID-19. Sequencing was performed on peripheral blood. This chain uses TRBV6-5 with TRBJ1-5, with D possibly being TRBD1 (5 bases). For the CDR3, the DNA is TGTGCCAGCAGGAGAGGTGGGGGGGGTGAACAGCCCCAGCATTTT. It codes for CASRRGGGGEQPQHF.